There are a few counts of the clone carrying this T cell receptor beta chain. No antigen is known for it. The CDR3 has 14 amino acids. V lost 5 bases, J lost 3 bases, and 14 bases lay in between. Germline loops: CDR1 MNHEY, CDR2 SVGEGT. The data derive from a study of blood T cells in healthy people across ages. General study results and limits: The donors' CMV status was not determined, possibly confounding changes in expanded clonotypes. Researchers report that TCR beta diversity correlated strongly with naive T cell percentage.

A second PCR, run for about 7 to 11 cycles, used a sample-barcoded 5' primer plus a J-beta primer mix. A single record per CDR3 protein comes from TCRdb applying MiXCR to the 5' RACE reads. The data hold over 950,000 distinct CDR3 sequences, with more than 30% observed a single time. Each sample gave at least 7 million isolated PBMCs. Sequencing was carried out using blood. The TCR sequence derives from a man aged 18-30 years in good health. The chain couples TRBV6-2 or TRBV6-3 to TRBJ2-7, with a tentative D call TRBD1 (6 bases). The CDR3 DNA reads TGTGCCAGCAGTAGACCACAGGGCGACTACGAGCAGTACTTC. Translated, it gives CASSRPQGDYEQYF.